Sequencing of this TCR beta chain was carried out in a study of PD-1 blockade in mismatch repair-deficient tumors. The data were produced by immunoSEQ multiplex PCR, yet TCRdb's version contains in-frame clones alone and is incomplete. The sample lists approximately 100,000 clones, 70% to 85% occurring once. The V gene end was trimmed by 6 bases and the J gene end by 0 bases; junction bases not matched to a gene: 9. The CDR3 is 19 amino acids. Germline loops: CDR1 WSHSY, CDR2 SAAADI. A note on this clone: Its antigen is currently unknown.

Broader study findings: Rapid post-treatment expansion, then contraction, generally preceding radiologic response, marked tumor-resident clones.

Mismatch repair deficiency was confirmed in all patients, by PCR or immunohistochemistry. The chain carries TRBV10-2 and TRBJ2-1, with 15 positions matching TRBD2. The sequence derives from an adult with mismatch repair-deficient cancer. This specimen was peripheral blood, taken about 33 weeks after starting pembrolizumab. The CDR3 reads CASRGGLAGGPSSYNEQFF. In DNA, the CDR3 is TGCGCCAGCAGAGGGGGACTAGCGGGAGGCCCGAGCTCCTACAATGAGCAGTTCTTC.